This is a list of T cell receptor beta chains from one sample in a study of cytomegalovirus exposure and HLA in healthy donors. Some clones are missing from TCRdb's copy, which holds only in-frame ones; the method was immunoSEQ multiplex PCR. Of a few hundred thousand clones listed, 80% are singletons. Material: PBMCs. The receptors shown here come from a girl aged 2 to 10 in good health and CMV-seronegative. The CDR3 runs from the conserved cysteine through the conserved F or W. The D gene is left open where the match is weak. Clone size, where shown, is once, few, many, or a class for clones that have expanded.

>TRBV7-8|TRBJ1-1|TRBD1|NA
TGTGCCAGCAGCTTAACAGGGGGCCGCACTGAAGCTTTCTTT
CASSLTGGRTEAFF
>TRBV5-1|TRBJ2-7|NA|NA
TGCGCCAGCAGCTTGGCCGAACGCGGGCAGGGGGGCGAGCAGTACTTC
CASSLAERGQGGEQYF
>TRBV30|TRBJ1-5|NA|NA
TGTGCCTGGAGTGCACTACAAGGACAGCCCCAGCATTTT
CAWSALQGQPQHF
>TRBV6-5|TRBJ2-7|NA|NA
TGTGCCAGCAGTTACTCAGGGGCTGTTTCGCGAGAGCAGTACTTC
CASSYSGAVSREQYF
>TRBV6-4|TRBJ2-3|TRBD2|few
TGTGCCAGCAGTGCGGGGGGGACAGATACGCAGTATTTT
CASSAGGTDTQYF
>TRBV7-6|TRBJ2-3|TRBD2|NA
TGTGCCAGCAGCCCCTCTAGCGGGAGGACCCCCCATACGCAGTATTTT
CASSPSSGRTPHTQYF
>TRBV2|TRBJ2-3|NA|NA
TGTGCCAGCGTGTGGTTAGAAAGCACAGATACGCAGTATTTT
CASVWLESTDTQYF
>TRBV5-4|TRBJ2-5|TRBD1|NA
TGTGCCAGCAGCAATTGGGACAGGGAAGACGAGACCCAGTACTTC
CASSNWDREDETQYF
>TRBV6-1|TRBJ1-4|TRBD1|NA
TGTGCCAGCAGTGTAGGGGGCTGGGAAAAACTGTTTTTT
CASSVGGWEKLFF
>TRBV28|TRBJ1-5|NA|NA
TGTGCCAGTTATAGGACAGATAATAGCAATCAGCCCCAGCATTTT
CASYRTDNSNQPQHF
>TRBV18|TRBJ1-2|NA|NA
TGTGCCAGCTCACCTGTACAGATTAACTATGGCTACACCTTC
CASSPVQINYGYTF
>TRBV7-9|TRBJ1-5|TRBD1|NA
TGTGCCAGCAGCTTAAGTGAGGGGGCAGGTCAGCCCCAGCATTTT
CASSLSEGAGQPQHF
>TRBV10-3|TRBJ2-1|TRBD2|NA
TGTGCCATTGGGCGGGAGGGCCCTCGGGAGCAGTTCTTC
CAIGREGPREQFF
>TRBV28|TRBJ2-1|NA|once
TGTGCCACCCCTGGACACCAGCAGTTCTTC
CATPGHQQFF
>TRBV27|TRBJ1-5|TRBD1|once
TGTGCCAGCAGTTTCACCGGACAGGGCCATCAGCCCCAGCATTTT
CASSFTGQGHQPQHF
>TRBV6-5|TRBJ1-6|NA|NA
TGTGCCAGCAGTTACTCCGGGGGTTATTCACCCCTCCACTTT
CASSYSGGYSPLHF
>TRBV11-2|TRBJ2-2|TRBD1|NA
TGTGCCAGCAGCTTATTCCGGACAGGGATCACCGGGGAGCTGTTTTTT
CASSLFRTGITGELFF
>TRBV13|TRBJ2-1|NA|NA
TGTGCCAGCAGCTTCATGGCCAGCTCCTACAATGAGCAGTTCTTC
CASSFMASSYNEQFF
>TRBV11-2|TRBJ2-7|NA|NA
TGTGCCAGCAGCAACTTGAAAAGAGGTTACGAGCAGTACTTC
CASSNLKRGYEQYF
>TRBV10-1|TRBJ2-1|TRBD2|NA
TGCGCCAGCAGTGAGTCAGCGGGACCTTACAATGAGCAGTTCTTC
CASSESAGPYNEQFF
>TRBV6-5|TRBJ1-2|NA|NA
TGTGCCAGCAGTCAGAATACACAGGGTTACGGCTACACCTTC
CASSQNTQGYGYTF
>TRBV9|TRBJ2-5|NA|NA
TGTGCCAGCAGCGCCTGGGGGCTGCGGCAAGAGACCCAGTACTTC
CASSAWGLRQETQYF
>TRBV5-1|TRBJ2-7|NA|NA
TGCGCCAGCAGCTTGGACAGGCCACCTCCCTACGAGCAGTACTTC
CASSLDRPPPYEQYF